This TCR beta chain was obtained from a study of T cells after yellow fever vaccination (dated by TCRdb to between 2018 and 2021). Regarding the study in general: The SMART-Seq v4 Ultra Low Input RNA kit was used to prepare libraries from fractions with low cell numbers. Bulk PBMC replicates and cell subsets were isolated from blood drawn at multiple timepoints before and after both primary and secondary immunization. Two healthy male donors, one aged 18 to 29 and one aged 30 to 40 years, made up the cohort. To follow T-cell clones before and after primary and booster YFV17D yellow fever vaccination, bulk TCR alpha and beta repertoires were sequenced over time.

V loses 0 bases at its end and J loses 6 bases; junction bases beyond the gene matches: 5. Spanning cysteine to phenylalanine, the CDR3 consists of 15 amino acids. Of the read, only the CDR3 DNA is kept; its 45 bases are in frame from base 1. The CDR1 and CDR2 encoded by the germline V gene are LGHNA and YNFKEQ. Sample treatment or condition, as interpreted from the label and publication: live attenuated yellow fever vaccine strain. At each blood-draw timepoint, two biological replicates of bulk PBMCs were collected. PBMCs were isolated from peripheral blood using a standard Ficoll-Paque protocol. TriZol was used to extract RNA from bulk PBMCs, CD4 and CD8 fractions, and dextramer-positive and dextramer-negative fractions. Overall results and qualifications from the work: After the booster, most of the clones that had expanded following primary vaccination were detected again (approximately 95% of CD4 and roughly nine tenths of CD8), which suggests that memory was broadly maintained. A small share of clonotypes was detected in both CD4 and CD8 compartments, with the overlap likely arising from convergent recombination. Because only two donors were included in the study, the extent to which the findings can be generalized is limited. Compared with the primary T-cell response, the secondary T-cell response was faster but weaker, reaching its peak on day 5 rather than on day 15. Computational filtering was needed because FACS-sorted repertoires could contain abundant contaminating clonotypes from the bulk population.

This clonotype was picked up a small number of times. There is no known antigen for this receptor. No quality values exist for individual bases; no much larger clone is one base distant. Sequencing used an Illumina NovaSeq 6000. TCR cDNA was synthesized by 5'RACE template switching, through which a universal primer site and unique molecular identifiers were introduced. Priming for cDNA synthesis came from both the TCR alpha and TCR beta constant segments. Libraries were amplified in two PCR steps, with sample barcodes and sequencing adapters added in the second step. Sequencing of the libraries was done on either Illumina HiSeq 2500 (2x100 bp) or NovaSeq (2x150 bp). Per the source publication's procedure: Demultiplexing of reads and collapsing into UMI consensus sequences were performed with MIGEC, and V(D)J alignment was carried out with MiXCR. Using edgeR on replicate PBMC samples, clonotypes were called vaccine-responding if FDR was below 0.01 and the log2 fold change was above 5 up to day 15. Each bulk clonotype received a CD4 or CD8 identity based on whether the sequenced CD4 or CD8 repertoire contained that clonotype at higher abundance. TCRdb reprocessing: public reads trimmed at Q25 with fastp, clones called with MiXCR, in-frame beta chains kept. Duplicate CDR3 protein sequences are folded into a single record with the most common DNA and genes. These V and J calls rely on TCRdb rather than the paper's analysis. For this sample the table gives 300,000 to 350,000 distinct CDR3 sequences, of which 3.5% to 5% were detected only once. The ten top clones hold 15% to 20% of the sample.

The sequencing used PBMCs, collected 15 days after the yellow fever booster vaccination. The chain is made from TRBV4-2 and TRBJ2-7, with 10 bases aligning to TRBD1. This receptor was identified in a man between 18 and 29 years old who received the YFV17D yellow fever vaccine. In nucleotides, the sequence is TGTGCCAGCAGCCAAGATGGGGACAGGGGCAGCGAGCAGTACTTC. Its translation reads: CASSQDGDRGSEQYF.